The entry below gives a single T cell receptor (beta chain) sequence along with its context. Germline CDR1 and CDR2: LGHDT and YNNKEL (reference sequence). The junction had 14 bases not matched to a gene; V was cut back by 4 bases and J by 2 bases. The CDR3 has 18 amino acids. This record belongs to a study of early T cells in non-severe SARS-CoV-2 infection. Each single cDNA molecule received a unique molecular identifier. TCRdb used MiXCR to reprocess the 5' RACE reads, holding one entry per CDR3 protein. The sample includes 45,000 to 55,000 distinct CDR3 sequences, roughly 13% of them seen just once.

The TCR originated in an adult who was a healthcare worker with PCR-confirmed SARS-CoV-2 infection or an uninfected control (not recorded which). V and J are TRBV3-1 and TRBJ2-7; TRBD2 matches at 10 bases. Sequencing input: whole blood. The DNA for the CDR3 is TGTGCCAGCAGCCTAAGACTCCATGTGCTAGCGGGAGCCTACGAGCAGTACTTC. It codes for CASSLRLHVLAGAYEQYF.